One sample yielded the 14 T cell receptor beta chains listed below, sequenced in a study of STAT5B mutations in CD4+ large granular lymphocyte leukemia. Some clones are missing from TCRdb's copy, which holds only in-frame ones; the method was immunoSEQ multiplex PCR. The sample has about 21,000 clones, over 70% seen once. The specimen sequenced was CD4+ T cells from blood buffy coats. The source is a human donor in good health.

V and J are TRBV6-6 and TRBJ2-7; D tentatively fits TRBD1 or TRBD2 (5 bases each). The germline gives CDR1 MNHNY, CDR2 SVGAGI (reference sequence). The CDR3 loop spans 13 amino acids. V was cut by 2 bases and J by 4 bases, with 9 bases left in between. Here the CDR3 reads CASSYLAGYEQYF. The DNA for the CDR3 is TGTGCCAGCAGTTACCTAGCAGGGTACGAGCAGTACTTC.

The chain employs TRBV15 and TRBJ1-3; 8 nucleotides agree with TRBD1. The germline gives CDR1 LNHNV, CDR2 YYDKDF (reference sequence). This CDR3 contains 15 residues. Trimming took 5 bases from V and 4 from J; bases not matched to a gene: 7. DNA for the CDR3: TGTGCCACCAGCGGACAGGGTTTCGGCGGAAACACCATATATTTT. It codes for CATSGQGFGGNTIYF. The variable domain in full, completed from reference TRBV15 and TRBJ1-3, reads DAMVIQNPRYQVTQFGKPVTLSCSQTLNHNVMYWYQQKSSQAPKLLFHYYDKDFNNEADTPDNFQSRRPNTSFCFLDIRSPGLGDTAMYLCATSGQGFGGNTIYFGEGSWLTVV.

Here the CDR3 DNA reads TGTGCCAGCACCTGGACAGGGAGGAACACTGAAGCTTTCTTT. This gives the protein CASTWTGRNTEAFF. The rearrangement joins TRBV27 to TRBJ1-1, with TRBD1 matching 8 bases. The germline V gene encodes CDR1 MNHEY and CDR2 SMNVEV (reference sequence). With V trimmed by 7 bases and J by 1 base, 5 bases remained unmatched. This CDR3 is 14 amino acids long.

The gene calls are TRBV6-5 and TRBJ2-4, with D possibly being TRBD2 (7 bases). V lost 5 bases and J lost 3, with 14 bases in between. This CDR3 is built from 15 residues. Germline V gene sequence: CDR1 MNHEY, CDR2 SVGAGI. The CDR3 bases are TGTGCCAGCAGTGGGGGGGGCCTAGGCAAAAACATTCAGTACTTC. This translates into CASSGGGLGKNIQYF.

The V call is TRBV5-6, the J call TRBJ2-7, with TRBD1 matching 9 bases. J lost 6 bases, V lost 0 bases, and 4 bases had no gene match. CDR3 length: 14 amino acids. Germline CDR1 reads SGHDT; CDR2 reads YYEEEE. The CDR3 coding sequence is TGTGCCAGCAGCTTGGGACAGGGGGTACGCGAGCAGTACTTC. Amino acid sequence: CASSLGQGVREQYF. Together with reference TRBV5-6 and TRBJ2-7, the CDR3 gives the full variable domain: DAGVTQSPTHLIKTRGQQVTLRCSPKSGHDTVSWYQQALGQGPQFIFQYYEEEERQRGNFPDRFSGHQFPNYSSELNVNALLLGDSALYLCASSLGQGVREQYFGPGTRLTVT.

The chain combines TRBV9 with TRBJ2-3, with D uncertain. The germline gives CDR1 SGDLS, CDR2 YYNGEE. The CDR3 is 12 residues long. V dropped 0 bases and J dropped 5 bases, with 4 bases sitting between them. CDR3 sequence reads: CASSVGGDTQYF. The CDR3 DNA reads as TGTGCCAGCAGCGTAGGGGGAGATACGCAGTATTTT.

V gene TRBV6-6 combines with J gene TRBJ2-7, with D hard to call. V was shortened by 7 bases and J by 6 bases, with 10 bases between the two germline ends. CDR1 MNHNY and CDR2 SVGAGI come from the germline V gene (reference sequence). CDR3 length equals 11 residues. The CDR3 DNA follows: TGTGCCAGCATTCTAGGTAGCGAGCAGTACTTC. This gives the protein CASILGSEQYF.

This clone turned up a few times. The chain couples TRBV7-9 to TRBJ1-6; the match to TRBD1 covers 8 bases. The V and J ends lost 5 bases and 6 bases, in that order; junction bases with no gene match: 6. Germline V lookup: CDR1 SEHNR, CDR2 FQNEAQ (reference sequence). The CDR3 loop spans 15 amino acids. CDR3: CASSKPGQVNSPLHF. In DNA, the CDR3 is TGTGCCAGCAGCAAACCGGGACAGGTTAATTCACCCCTCCACTTT. The entire variable domain, with the rest obtained from reference TRBV7-9 and TRBJ1-6, is as follows: DTGVSQNPRHKITKRGQNVTFRCDPISEHNRLYWYRQTLGQGPEFLTYFQNEAQLEKSRLLSDRFSAERPKGSFSTLEIQRTEQGDSAMYLCASSKPGQVNSPLHFGNGTRLTVT.

The V and J genes are TRBV6-5 and TRBJ1-2; no clear D gene. Trimming pared 2 bases from V and 8 bases from J, leaving 18 bases between. Germline CDR1 reads MNHEY; CDR2 reads SVGAGI. CDR3 length: 15 residues. CDR3 in DNA: TGTGCCAGCAGTTACACGGGCGGCGCGGCGTTGGGCTACACCTTC. It codes for CASSYTGGAALGYTF.

The chain combines TRBV6-5 with TRBJ1-3; 8 positions agree with TRBD1. The V and J ends lost 2 bases and 0 bases, in that order; junction bases with no gene match: 3. This CDR3 contains 16 residues. CDR1 MNHEY and CDR2 SVGAGI come from the germline V gene. The CDR3 region is CASSYAGTGSGNTIYF. In nucleotides, the CDR3 is TGTGCCAGCAGTTACGCCGGGACAGGCTCTGGAAACACCATATATTTT.

The chain uses TRBV27 and TRBJ1-3; D is uncertain. Germline V gene lookup returns CDR1 MNHEY and CDR2 SMNVEV (reference sequence). Trimming took off 4 bases at V and 4 bases at J, with 8 bases between the two ends. The CDR3 is 13 residues long. CDR3 protein: CASSSTRGNTIYF. The CDR3 nucleotides are TGTGCCAGCAGTTCAACCAGGGGAAACACCATATATTTT.

Only a few counts were recorded for this clone. V gene TRBV2 combines with J gene TRBJ2-2, with D unresolved. Trimming cost V 6 bases and J 6 bases, with 11 bases left between them. Germline-derived CDR1 and CDR2 are SNHLY and FYNNEI. The CDR3 contains 13 residues. The CDR3 coding sequence is TGTGCCAGCAGCAGTGACATCGCCGGGGAGCTGTTTTTT. Translation gives CASSSDIAGELFF.

The count of this clone is one. This chain uses TRBV6-5 with TRBJ2-1, with no clear D. The V end lost 0 bases, the J end lost 8 bases, and 14 bases lay between the germline ends. Germline V gene lookup returns CDR1 MNHEY and CDR2 SVGAGI. The CDR3 has 15 amino acids. The CDR3 here is CASSYSIQLQYEQFF. The CDR3 DNA reads TGTGCCAGCAGTTACTCGATCCAGCTTCAATATGAGCAGTTCTTC.

The chain employs TRBV7-2 and TRBJ2-1; possible D gene TRBD1, 6 bases. Germline CDR1 is SGHTA and CDR2 is FQGNSA. CDR3 size: 13 residues. Trimming left V 5 bases short and J 10 bases short, with 15 bases between. CDR3 in amino acids: CASSAGQWREQFF. DNA of the CDR3: TGTGCCAGCAGCGCCGGACAGTGGCGAGAGCAGTTCTTC.